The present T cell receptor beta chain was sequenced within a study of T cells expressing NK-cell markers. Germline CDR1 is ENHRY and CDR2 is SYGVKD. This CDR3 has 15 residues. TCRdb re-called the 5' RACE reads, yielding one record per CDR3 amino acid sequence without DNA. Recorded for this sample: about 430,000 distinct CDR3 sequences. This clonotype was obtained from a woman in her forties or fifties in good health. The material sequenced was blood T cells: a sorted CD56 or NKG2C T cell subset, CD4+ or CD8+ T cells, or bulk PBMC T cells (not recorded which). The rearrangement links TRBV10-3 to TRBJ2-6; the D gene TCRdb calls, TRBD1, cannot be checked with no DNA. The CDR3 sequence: CATWDRVTGANVLTF.